The source of this TCR beta chain is a study of cytomegalovirus exposure and HLA in healthy donors. PCR used 60 Vbeta primers and 13 Jbeta primers. Measured with immunoSEQ multiplex PCR; TCRdb has only the in-frame clones, and not every one. The top ten hold approximately 1.4% of the sample, which has about 150,000 clones, about 68% seen once. This CDR3 comprises 15 residues. Germline loops: CDR1 SGHKS, CDR2 YYEKEE (reference sequence). V lost 4 bases, J lost 5 bases, and 16 bases lay in between. The chain employs TRBV5-5 and TRBJ2-4; D may be TRBD1 (6 bases). The sequenced sample was PBMCs. The receptor's source is a man between 18 and 35 years old in good health and CMV-seronegative. The CDR3 coding sequence is TGTGCCAGCAGCGATTCTAGGGGGTTGGAAAACATTCAGTACTTC. Translating it yields CASSDSRGLENIQYF. Using reference TRBV5-5 and TRBJ2-4 for the parts outside the CDR3, the full variable domain is DAGVTQSPTHLIKTRGQQVTLRCSPISGHKSVSWYQQVLGQGPQFIFQYYEKEERGRGNFPDRFSARQFPNYSSELNVNALLLGDSALYLCASSDSRGLENIQYFGAGTRLSVL.